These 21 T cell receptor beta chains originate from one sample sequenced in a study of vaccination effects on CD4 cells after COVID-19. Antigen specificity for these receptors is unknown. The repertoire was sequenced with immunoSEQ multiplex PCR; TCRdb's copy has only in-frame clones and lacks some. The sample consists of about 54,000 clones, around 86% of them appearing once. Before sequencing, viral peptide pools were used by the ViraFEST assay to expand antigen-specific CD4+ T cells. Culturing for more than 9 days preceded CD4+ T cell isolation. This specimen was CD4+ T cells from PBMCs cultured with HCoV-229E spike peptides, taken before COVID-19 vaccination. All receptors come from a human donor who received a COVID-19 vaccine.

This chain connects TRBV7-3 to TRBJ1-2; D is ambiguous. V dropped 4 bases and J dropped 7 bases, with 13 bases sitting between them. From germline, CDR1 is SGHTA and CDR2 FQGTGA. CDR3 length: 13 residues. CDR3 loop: CASSSGPGGGYTF. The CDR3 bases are TGTGCCAGCAGCTCCGGGCCCGGAGGTGGCTACACCTTC.

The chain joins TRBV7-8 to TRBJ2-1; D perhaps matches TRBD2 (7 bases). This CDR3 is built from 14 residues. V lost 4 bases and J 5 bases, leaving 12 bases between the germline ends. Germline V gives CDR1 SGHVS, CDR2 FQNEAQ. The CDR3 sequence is CASSSRGADNEQFF. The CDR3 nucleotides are TGTGCCAGCAGCTCACGGGGGGCGGACAATGAGCAGTTCTTC.

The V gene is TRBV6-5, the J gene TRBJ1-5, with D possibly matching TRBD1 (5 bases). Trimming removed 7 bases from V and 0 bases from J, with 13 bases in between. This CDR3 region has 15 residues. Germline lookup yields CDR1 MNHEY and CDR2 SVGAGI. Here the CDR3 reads CASTRQTYSNQPQHF. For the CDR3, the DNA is TGTGCCAGCACACGACAGACTTATAGCAATCAGCCCCAGCATTTT.

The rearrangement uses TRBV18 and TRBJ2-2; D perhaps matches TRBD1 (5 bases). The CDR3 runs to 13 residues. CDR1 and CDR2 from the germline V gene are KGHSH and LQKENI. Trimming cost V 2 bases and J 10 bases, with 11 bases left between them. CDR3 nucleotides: TGTGCCAGCTCACCAGTGGGGCCGACGGAGCTGTTTTTT. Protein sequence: CASSPVGPTELFF.

CDR3 sequence: CASSYWDRKHYGYTF. For the CDR3, the DNA is TGTGCCAGCAGTTACTGGGACAGGAAGCACTATGGCTACACCTTC. This chain connects TRBV6-5 to TRBJ1-2; TRBD1 matches 8 bases. CDR3 length: 15 amino acids. Germline V gives CDR1 MNHEY, CDR2 SVGAGI. V lost 1 base to trimming and J lost 3 bases; unmatched junction nucleotides: 4.

This CDR3 reads CASSYGTPAGYGYTF. DNA for the CDR3: TGTGCCAGCAGTTACGGGACTCCGGCTGGCTATGGCTACACCTTC. The J gene is TRBJ1-2, the V gene TRBV6-5; perhaps TRBD1 as D (5 bases). Looked up from germline, CDR1 is MNHEY and CDR2 is SVGAGI. This CDR3 region has 15 residues. V shed 2 bases and J shed 4 bases, with 14 bases lying between them.

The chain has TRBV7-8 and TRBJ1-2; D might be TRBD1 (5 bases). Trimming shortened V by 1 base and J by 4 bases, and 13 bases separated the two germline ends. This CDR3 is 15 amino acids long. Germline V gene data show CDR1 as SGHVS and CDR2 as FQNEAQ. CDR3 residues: CASSLDTWGGYGYTF. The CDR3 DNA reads TGTGCCAGCAGCTTAGATACGTGGGGCGGCTATGGCTACACCTTC.

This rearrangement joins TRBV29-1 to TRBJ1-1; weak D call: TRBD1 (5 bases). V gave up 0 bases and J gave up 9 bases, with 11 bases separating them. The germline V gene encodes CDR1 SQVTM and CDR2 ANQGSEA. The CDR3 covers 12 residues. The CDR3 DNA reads TGCAGCGTTGAAGAGGGAGGGGTAAAAGCTTTCTTT. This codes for CSVEEGGVKAFF. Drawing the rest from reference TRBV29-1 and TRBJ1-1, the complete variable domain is SAVISQKPSRDICQRGTSLTIQCQVDSQVTMMFWYRQQPGQSLTLIATANQGSEATYESGFVIDKFPISRPNLTFSTLTVSNMSPEDSSIYLCSVEEGGVKAFFGQGTRLTVV.

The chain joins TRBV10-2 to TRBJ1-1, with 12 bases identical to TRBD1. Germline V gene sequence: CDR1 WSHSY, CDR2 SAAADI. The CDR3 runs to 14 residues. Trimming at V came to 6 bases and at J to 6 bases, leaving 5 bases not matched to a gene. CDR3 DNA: TGCGCCAGCAGGGGGGACAGGGGGCCCGCTGAAGCTTTCTTT. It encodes CASRGDRGPAEAFF.

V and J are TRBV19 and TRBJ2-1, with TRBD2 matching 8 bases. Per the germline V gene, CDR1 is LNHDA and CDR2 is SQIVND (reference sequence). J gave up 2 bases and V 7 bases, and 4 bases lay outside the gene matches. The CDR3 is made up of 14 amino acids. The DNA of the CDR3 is TGTGCCAGTAATGCGGGACTAGCCTACAATGAGCAGTTCTTC. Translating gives CASNAGLAYNEQFF.

Written as DNA, the CDR3 is TGCGCCAGCAGCTTGGTAGTGGGGGCGCGAACTGAAGCTTTCTTT. Translated: CASSLVVGARTEAFF. The gene calls are TRBV5-1 and TRBJ1-1; tentatively, D is TRBD1 (6 bases). CDR1 is SGHRS and CDR2 is YFSETQ in the germline V gene. Trimming removed 0 bases from V and 5 bases from J, with 14 bases in between. There are 15 residues in the CDR3.

The CDR3 sequence: CASSDVFLGYNEQFF. For the CDR3, the DNA is TGTGCCAGCAGTGATGTCTTCCTTGGATACAATGAGCAGTTCTTC. The J gene is TRBJ2-1, the V gene TRBV2; no reliable D call. V lost 3 bases to trimming and J lost 4 bases, with 13 bases between them. The CDR3 is 15 amino acids. Per the germline V gene, CDR1 is SNHLY and CDR2 is FYNNEI.

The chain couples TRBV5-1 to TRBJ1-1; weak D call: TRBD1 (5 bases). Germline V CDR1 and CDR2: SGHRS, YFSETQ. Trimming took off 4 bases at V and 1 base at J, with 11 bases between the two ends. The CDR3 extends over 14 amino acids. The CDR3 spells CASSPPRGNTEAFF. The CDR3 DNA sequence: TGCGCCAGCAGCCCCCCTAGGGGGAACACTGAAGCTTTCTTT.

This CDR3 reads CASSEGEYGYTF. In nucleotides, the CDR3 is TGTGCCAGCAGTGAGGGGGAGTATGGCTACACCTTC. The rearrangement joins TRBV2 to TRBJ1-2, with D possibly matching TRBD1 (5 bases). The CDR3 is made up of 12 amino acids. The V end was cut by 3 bases, the J end by 5 bases, with 7 bases between. Germline-derived CDR1 and CDR2 are SNHLY and FYNNEI.

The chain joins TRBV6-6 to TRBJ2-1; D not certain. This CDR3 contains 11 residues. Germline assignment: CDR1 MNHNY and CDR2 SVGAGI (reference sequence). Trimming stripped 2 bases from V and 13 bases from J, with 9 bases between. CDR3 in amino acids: CASSYIGGQFF. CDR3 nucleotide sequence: TGTGCCAGCAGTTACATTGGCGGCCAGTTCTTC.

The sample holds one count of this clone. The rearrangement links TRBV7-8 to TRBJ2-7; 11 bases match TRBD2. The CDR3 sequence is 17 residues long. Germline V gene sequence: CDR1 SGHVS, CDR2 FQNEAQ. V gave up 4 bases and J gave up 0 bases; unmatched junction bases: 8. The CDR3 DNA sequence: TGTGCCAGCAGCTCCCTGCGACTAGCGGGGACCTCCTACGAGCAGTACGTC. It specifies CASSSLRLAGTSYEQYV.

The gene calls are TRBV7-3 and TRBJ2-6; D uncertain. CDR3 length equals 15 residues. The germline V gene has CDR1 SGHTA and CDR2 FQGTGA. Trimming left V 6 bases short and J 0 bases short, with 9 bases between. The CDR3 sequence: CASSLALSGANVLTF. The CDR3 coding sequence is TGTGCCAGCAGTTTGGCGCTCTCTGGGGCCAACGTCCTGACTTTC.

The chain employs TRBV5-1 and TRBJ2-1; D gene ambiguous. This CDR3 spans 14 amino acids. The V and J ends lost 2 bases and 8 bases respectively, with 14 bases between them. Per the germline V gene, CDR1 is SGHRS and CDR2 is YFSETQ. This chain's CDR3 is CASSFTTLGDEQFF. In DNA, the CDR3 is TGCGCCAGCAGCTTCACAACCTTGGGCGATGAGCAGTTCTTC.

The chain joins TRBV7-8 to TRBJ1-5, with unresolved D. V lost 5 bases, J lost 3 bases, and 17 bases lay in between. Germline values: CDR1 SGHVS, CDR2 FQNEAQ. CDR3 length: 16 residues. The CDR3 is CASSTSRGQTNQPQHF. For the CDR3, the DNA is TGTGCCAGCAGCACTTCGCGCGGTCAGACCAATCAGCCCCAGCATTTT.

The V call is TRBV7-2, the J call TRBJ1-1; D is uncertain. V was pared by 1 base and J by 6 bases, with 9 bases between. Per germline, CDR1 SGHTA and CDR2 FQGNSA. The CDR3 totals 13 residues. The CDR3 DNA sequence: TGTGCCAGCAGCTTAGTTGGATGGGCTGAAGCTTTCTTT. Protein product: CASSLVGWAEAFF.

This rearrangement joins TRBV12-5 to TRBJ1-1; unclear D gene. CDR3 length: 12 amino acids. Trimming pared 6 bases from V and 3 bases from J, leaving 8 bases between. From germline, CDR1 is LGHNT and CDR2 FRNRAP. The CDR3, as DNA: TGTGCTAGTGGCCTGAAAGACACTGAAGCTTTCTTT. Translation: CASGLKDTEAFF.